These T cell receptor beta chains were read from a single sample in a study of shared clonotypes between healthy human individuals. Libraries were prepared by immunoSEQ multiplex PCR; TCRdb keeps only in-frame clonotypes and omits some of them. The table has 750,000 to 1,000,000 clones, over 90% seen once. The specimen sequenced was naive CD8+ T cells sorted from blood. The receptors were sampled from a man aged 25-40 years in good health. Both conserved end residues are part of each CDR3. The order of the fields is D gene, J gene, V gene, clone size, CDR3 protein, CDR3 DNA. D genes are given only for firm matches. A row's size may be missing; if present it is once, few, many or a size class.

d_call: TRBD1
j_call: TRBJ2-3
v_call: TRBV11-2
clone_size: NA
cdr3_aa: CASSTRQGRSTDTQYF
cdr3_nt: TGTGCCAGCAGCACCCGACAGGGGCGGTCCACAGATACGCAGTATTTT

d_call: TRBD1
j_call: TRBJ2-1
v_call: TRBV4-1
clone_size: NA
cdr3_aa: CASSQVLTGGPYNEQFF
cdr3_nt: TGCGCCAGCAGCCAGGTACTGACAGGGGGCCCGTACAATGAGCAGTTCTTC

d_call: TRBD2
j_call: TRBJ2-1
v_call: TRBV15
clone_size: NA
cdr3_aa: CATSRAPGGDPSYNEQFF
cdr3_nt: TGTGCCACCAGCAGAGCCCCCGGGGGGGACCCCTCCTACAATGAGCAGTTCTTC

d_call: NA
j_call: TRBJ1-2
v_call: TRBV4-1
clone_size: NA
cdr3_aa: CASSQDQGNYGYTF
cdr3_nt: TGCGCCAGCAGCCAAGATCAGGGAAACTATGGCTACACCTTC

d_call: NA
j_call: TRBJ2-2
v_call: TRBV29-1
clone_size: NA
cdr3_aa: CSVEAQNTGELFF
cdr3_nt: TGCAGCGTTGAAGCGCAGAACACCGGGGAGCTGTTTTTT

d_call: TRBD2
j_call: TRBJ2-1
v_call: TRBV7-7
clone_size: NA
cdr3_aa: CASSLAEGAGGPWNEQFF
cdr3_nt: TGTGCTAGCAGCTTAGCAGAGGGAGCGGGAGGGCCGTGGAATGAGCAGTTCTTC

d_call: TRBD2
j_call: TRBJ2-2
v_call: TRBV5-1
clone_size: NA
cdr3_aa: CASSFVGLAINTGELFF
cdr3_nt: TGCGCCAGCAGCTTTGTCGGACTAGCGATAAACACCGGGGAGCTGTTTTTT

d_call: TRBD2
j_call: TRBJ2-3
v_call: TRBV7-9
clone_size: NA
cdr3_aa: CASSFIAGGRGTDTQYF
cdr3_nt: TGTGCCAGCAGCTTCATAGCGGGAGGGCGAGGCACAGATACGCAGTATTTT

d_call: TRBD1
j_call: TRBJ2-7
v_call: TRBV6-1
clone_size: NA
cdr3_aa: CASGSYPGQGYEQYF
cdr3_nt: TGTGCCAGCGGAAGTTACCCGGGACAGGGCTACGAGCAGTACTTC

d_call: NA
j_call: TRBJ2-2
v_call: TRBV13
clone_size: NA
cdr3_aa: CASSLENTGELFF
cdr3_nt: TGTGCCAGCAGCCTAGAGAACACCGGGGAGCTGTTTTTT

d_call: NA
j_call: TRBJ2-7
v_call: TRBV27
clone_size: NA
cdr3_aa: CASSPPPDWGYEQYF
cdr3_nt: TGTGCCAGCAGTCCCCCCCCGGACTGGGGATACGAGCAGTACTTC

d_call: NA
j_call: TRBJ2-3
v_call: TRBV29-1
clone_size: once
cdr3_aa: CSVEDGRGLGTDTQYF
cdr3_nt: TGCAGCGTTGAAGATGGAAGGGGCCTGGGCACAGATACGCAGTATTTT

d_call: NA
j_call: TRBJ2-2
v_call: TRBV7-9
clone_size: NA
cdr3_aa: CASTLGSGELFF
cdr3_nt: TGTGCCAGCACCCTAGGTTCCGGGGAGCTGTTTTTT

d_call: TRBD1
j_call: TRBJ1-5
v_call: TRBV7-9
clone_size: NA
cdr3_aa: CASSLTGFNQPQHF
cdr3_nt: TGTGCCAGCAGCCTGACAGGGTTCAATCAGCCCCAGCATTTT

d_call: TRBD1
j_call: TRBJ2-5
v_call: TRBV7-9
clone_size: NA
cdr3_aa: CASSLESGQGVGETQYF
cdr3_nt: TGTGCCAGCAGCTTAGAATCGGGACAGGGGGTCGGAGAGACCCAGTACTTC

d_call: NA
j_call: TRBJ1-5
v_call: TRBV19
clone_size: NA
cdr3_aa: CASSIVGGPGQPQHF
cdr3_nt: TGTGCCAGTAGTATAGTGGGGGGTCCGGGTCAGCCCCAGCATTTT

d_call: TRBD2
j_call: TRBJ2-7
v_call: TRBV6-5
clone_size: NA
cdr3_aa: CASGSGSHDEQYF
cdr3_nt: TGTGCCAGCGGAAGCGGGAGTCACGACGAGCAGTACTTC

d_call: NA
j_call: TRBJ2-2
v_call: TRBV6-5
clone_size: NA
cdr3_aa: CASSYLTANTGELFF
cdr3_nt: TGTGCCAGCAGTTACTTAACCGCAAACACCGGGGAGCTGTTTTTT

d_call: TRBD2
j_call: TRBJ2-7
v_call: TRBV7-8
clone_size: NA
cdr3_aa: CASSLTSGGNYEQYF
cdr3_nt: TGTGCCAGCAGCTTAACTAGCGGGGGTAACTACGAGCAGTACTTC

d_call: TRBD1
j_call: TRBJ1-2
v_call: TRBV27
clone_size: NA
cdr3_aa: CASSSIGQGNYGYTF
cdr3_nt: TGTGCCAGCAGTTCAATCGGACAGGGTAACTATGGCTACACCTTC

d_call: TRBD2
j_call: TRBJ2-7
v_call: TRBV19
clone_size: NA
cdr3_aa: CASSPGLAGGIYEQYF
cdr3_nt: TGTGCCAGTAGTCCCGGACTAGCGGGAGGGATTTACGAGCAGTACTTC

d_call: TRBD2
j_call: TRBJ2-1
v_call: TRBV7-9
clone_size: NA
cdr3_aa: CAKHRLAGEKSSYNEQFF
cdr3_nt: TGTGCCAAACATCGACTAGCGGGAGAGAAGAGCTCCTACAATGAGCAGTTCTTC

d_call: TRBD1
j_call: TRBJ2-7
v_call: TRBV9
clone_size: NA
cdr3_aa: CASSPPLDRGLPEQYF
cdr3_nt: TGTGCCAGCAGCCCCCCCTTGGACAGGGGGCTCCCCGAGCAGTACTTC

d_call: NA
j_call: TRBJ2-5
v_call: TRBV27
clone_size: NA
cdr3_aa: CASRAGGPETQYF
cdr3_nt: TGTGCCAGCAGAGCCGGGGGGCCAGAGACCCAGTACTTC

d_call: TRBD2
j_call: TRBJ2-7
v_call: TRBV7-9
clone_size: NA
cdr3_aa: CASSFSGLAGHEQYF
cdr3_nt: TGTGCCAGCAGCTTTTCGGGACTAGCGGGCCACGAGCAGTACTTC

d_call: NA
j_call: TRBJ2-3
v_call: TRBV7-6
clone_size: NA
cdr3_aa: CASSLGLVPDTQYF
cdr3_nt: TGTGCCAGCAGCTTAGGACTAGTCCCAGATACGCAGTATTTT

d_call: NA
j_call: TRBJ2-2
v_call: TRBV14
clone_size: NA
cdr3_aa: CASSRIFPGELFF
cdr3_nt: TGTGCCAGCAGCCGCATTTTCCCCGGGGAGCTGTTTTTT

d_call: NA
j_call: TRBJ2-7
v_call: TRBV28
clone_size: NA
cdr3_aa: CASSLAEVYEQYF
cdr3_nt: TGTGCCAGCAGTTTAGCGGAGGTCTACGAGCAGTACTTC

d_call: NA
j_call: TRBJ2-1
v_call: TRBV29-1
clone_size: NA
cdr3_aa: CSVDPSGNNEQFF
cdr3_nt: TGCAGCGTTGATCCAAGCGGCAACAATGAGCAGTTCTTC

d_call: NA
j_call: TRBJ2-2
v_call: TRBV6-1
clone_size: NA
cdr3_aa: CASSDVSYSNTGELFF
cdr3_nt: TGTGCCAGCAGTGACGTGAGTTACTCGAACACCGGGGAGCTGTTTTTT

d_call: TRBD1
j_call: TRBJ2-7
v_call: TRBV6-1
clone_size: NA
cdr3_aa: CASSEIMTGLKDEQYF
cdr3_nt: TGTGCCAGCAGTGAGATAATGACAGGGCTTAAGGACGAGCAGTACTTC

d_call: TRBD1
j_call: TRBJ2-3
v_call: TRBV9
clone_size: NA
cdr3_aa: CASSPGPGQGPDTQYF
cdr3_nt: TGTGCCAGCAGCCCAGGACCGGGACAGGGCCCAGATACGCAGTATTTT

d_call: NA
j_call: TRBJ2-4
v_call: TRBV7-9
clone_size: NA
cdr3_aa: CASSGIMDHKNIQYF
cdr3_nt: TGTGCCAGCAGCGGCATAATGGACCACAAAAACATTCAGTACTTC

d_call: NA
j_call: TRBJ2-1
v_call: TRBV28
clone_size: NA
cdr3_aa: CASRGPGFLHEQFF
cdr3_nt: TGTGCCAGCAGGGGTCCAGGGTTTCTGCATGAGCAGTTCTTC

d_call: TRBD2
j_call: TRBJ2-2
v_call: TRBV10-2
clone_size: NA
cdr3_aa: CASSNHGAGGPTGELFF
cdr3_nt: TGCGCCAGCAGTAACCATGGGGCGGGAGGGCCCACCGGGGAGCTGTTTTTT

d_call: NA
j_call: TRBJ1-2
v_call: TRBV6-1
clone_size: NA
cdr3_aa: CASSEEFQADGAWGYTF
cdr3_nt: TGTGCCAGCAGTGAAGAATTTCAGGCAGATGGAGCCTGGGGCTACACCTTC

d_call: NA
j_call: TRBJ2-5
v_call: TRBV11-2
clone_size: NA
cdr3_aa: CASSLVSSTREETQYF
cdr3_nt: TGTGCCAGCAGCTTAGTGTCGTCTACTAGGGAAGAGACCCAGTACTTC

d_call: NA
j_call: TRBJ2-1
v_call: TRBV28
clone_size: NA
cdr3_aa: CASSLKGGESYNEQFF
cdr3_nt: TGTGCCAGCAGTTTAAAGGGGGGTGAATCCTACAATGAGCAGTTCTTC

d_call: NA
j_call: TRBJ2-7
v_call: TRBV28
clone_size: NA
cdr3_aa: CASSLLLRDEQYF
cdr3_nt: TGTGCCAGCAGTTTGCTCCTCCGGGACGAGCAGTACTTC

d_call: TRBD2
j_call: TRBJ2-7
v_call: TRBV9
clone_size: NA
cdr3_aa: CASSADGLAGYEQYF
cdr3_nt: TGTGCCAGCAGCGCCGACGGCCTAGCGGGCTACGAGCAGTACTTC

d_call: NA
j_call: TRBJ2-3
v_call: TRBV5-5
clone_size: NA
cdr3_aa: CASSLFPGVSDTQYF
cdr3_nt: TGTGCCAGCAGCTTGTTTCCGGGAGTCTCTGATACGCAGTATTTT

d_call: TRBD2
j_call: TRBJ2-2
v_call: TRBV4-1
clone_size: NA
cdr3_aa: CASRRLAGDPGELFF
cdr3_nt: TGCGCCAGTAGACGACTAGCGGGAGACCCCGGGGAGCTGTTTTTT

d_call: NA
j_call: TRBJ2-1
v_call: TRBV6-5
clone_size: NA
cdr3_aa: CASSSKFPGEQFF
cdr3_nt: TGTGCCAGCAGTTCCAAGTTCCCGGGTGAGCAGTTCTTC

d_call: TRBD1
j_call: TRBJ1-5
v_call: TRBV7-9
clone_size: NA
cdr3_aa: CASSLGTGDGSQPQHF
cdr3_nt: TGTGCCAGCAGCTTAGGGACAGGGGATGGGAGTCAGCCCCAGCATTTT

d_call: NA
j_call: TRBJ1-1
v_call: TRBV18
clone_size: NA
cdr3_aa: CASSPPPGPEAFF
cdr3_nt: TGTGCCAGCTCACCACCGCCAGGCCCTGAAGCTTTCTTT

d_call: TRBD2
j_call: TRBJ2-3
v_call: TRBV6-6
clone_size: NA
cdr3_aa: CASSWLAGEYGTQYF
cdr3_nt: TGTGCCAGCAGTTGGCTAGCGGGAGAATACGGTACGCAGTATTTT

d_call: NA
j_call: TRBJ2-3
v_call: TRBV29-1
clone_size: NA
cdr3_aa: CSVYRDPPTQYF
cdr3_nt: TGCAGCGTCTACAGGGACCCCCCCACGCAGTATTTT

d_call: NA
j_call: TRBJ2-1
v_call: TRBV7-9
clone_size: NA
cdr3_aa: CASSLENHVLGIESQFF
cdr3_nt: TGTGCCAGCAGCTTAGAGAACCACGTGCTAGGGATTGAGTCGCAGTTCTTC

d_call: TRBD1
j_call: TRBJ2-3
v_call: TRBV5-1
clone_size: NA
cdr3_aa: CASRDGTGTDTQYF
cdr3_nt: TGCGCCAGCAGAGACGGGACAGGGACAGATACGCAGTATTTT

d_call: NA
j_call: TRBJ2-7
v_call: TRBV27
clone_size: NA
cdr3_aa: CASSRGLTYEQYF
cdr3_nt: TGTGCCAGCAGCCGAGGACTGACCTACGAGCAGTACTTC

d_call: TRBD2
j_call: TRBJ2-1
v_call: TRBV5-1
clone_size: NA
cdr3_aa: CASSLKGLAGEFYNEQFF
cdr3_nt: TGCGCCAGCAGCCTAAAGGGACTAGCGGGAGAGTTCTACAATGAGCAGTTCTTC

d_call: TRBD1
j_call: TRBJ2-1
v_call: TRBV4-1
clone_size: once
cdr3_aa: CASSQVEGQGIYNEQFF
cdr3_nt: TGCGCCAGCAGCCAAGTAGAGGGACAGGGTATCTACAATGAGCAGTTCTTC

d_call: NA
j_call: TRBJ2-7
v_call: TRBV6-4
clone_size: NA
cdr3_aa: CASSDLRDRAKTDEQYF
cdr3_nt: TGTGCCAGCAGTGACCTGAGAGACAGAGCGAAAACTGACGAGCAGTACTTC

d_call: NA
j_call: TRBJ2-3
v_call: TRBV5-4
clone_size: NA
cdr3_aa: CASSLDRGHTDTQYF
cdr3_nt: TGTGCCAGCAGCTTAGACCGAGGGCACACAGATACGCAGTATTTT

d_call: TRBD1
j_call: TRBJ2-1
v_call: TRBV27
clone_size: NA
cdr3_aa: CASSLSGQQLSNEQFF
cdr3_nt: TGTGCCAGCAGTTTATCGGGACAGCAGCTATCCAATGAGCAGTTCTTC